This T cell receptor (beta chain) derives from a study of shared clonotypes between healthy human individuals. Regarding the study as a whole: Sample collection involved blood only; tissue repertoires are likely different.

As for this clone: Antigen: not known.

Every subset's genomic DNA went evenly onto several immunoSEQ plates. The sorted-subset replicate PCRs were given roughly 200 ng DNA, which is about 30,000 T cell genomes. Produced via immunoSEQ multiplex PCR; TCRdb's table is partial and in-frame only. The table includes around 1.5 million clones, approximately 98% detected once. Looked up from germline, CDR1 is SNHLY and CDR2 is FYNNEI. Trimming left V 3 bases short and J 7 bases short, with 12 bases between. There are 14 residues in the CDR3. The sequence derives from a man under 40 in good health. The chain uses TRBV2 and TRBJ1-4, with a possible D match to TRBD1 (5 bases). Material: naive CD4+ T cells sorted from blood. Described subset: CD45RA+ positively selected. CDR3 sequence: CASSDARVVEKLFF. As DNA, the CDR3 is TGTGCCAGCAGTGACGCCAGGGTGGTTGAAAAACTGTTTTTT.